This TCR beta chain was obtained from a study of blood T cell repertoires in COVID-19. About the study: Specimens from acute and convalescent COVID-19 originated in the United States, Italy and Spain. T cells, B-cell-depleted T cells, or PBMCs supplied cDNA or gDNA.

Authors' methods: Amplification with reference gene primers provided the estimates of nucleated cell counts. Repertoires were generated with immunoSEQ multiplex PCR, while TCRdb's copy carries only in-frame clones and drops some. Clone size and the V and J calls come from that table; the DNA yielded D and trimming. The sample contains a few hundred thousand clones, roughly 86% of which appear only once. V shed 4 bases and J 9 bases; nucleotides not matched to a gene: 16. Germline loops: CDR1 SGDLS, CDR2 YYNGEE. There are 15 residues in the CDR3. Seattle patient enrollment occurred during active infection, with longitudinal follow-up thereafter.

Input material: peripheral blood. The V gene is TRBV9, the J gene TRBJ2-7; 7 bases line up with TRBD1. This TCR was sampled from a woman between 45 and 65 years old with COVID-19, enrolled during active disease. The CDR3 is CASSLTLDREEGQYF. The CDR3 DNA sequence: TGTGCCAGCAGCCTAACCCTCGACAGGGAAGAGGGGCAGTACTTC.